What follows describes a single TCR beta chain. The specificity of this receptor is unknown. One base away there is no much larger clone; base qualities are not given. TCRdb lists the instrument as Illumina HiSeq 2500. Quantitative 5'-RACE with molecular barcodes was used to prepare TCR beta libraries. The authors' pipeline ran thus. To identify disease-linked TCR variants, a new computational method was used, one built on a probabilistic model of VDJ rearrangement. The public reads were quality trimmed at Q25 with fastp and then assembled into clones with MiXCR by TCRdb, keeping productive beta chains. Each entry is one CDR3 protein sequence, shown with its most common DNA and genes. TCRdb, rather than the study authors, made the V and J calls. The sample includes 750,000 to 850,000 distinct CDR3 sequences, with 12% observed a single time. The ten largest clones represent 0.51% of the sample. This sample stems from a study of CD8 T cells in ankylosing spondylitis (dated by TCRdb to the late 2010s). A note on the overall study: T cell receptor beta repertoires were profiled in healthy donors and ankylosing spondylitis patients so that disease-linked TCR variants could be found. Peripheral blood samples were taken, and synovial fluid was additionally collected from ankylosing spondylitis patients. The full study cohort was made up of about 24 ankylosing spondylitis patients and fewer than 120 healthy donors. The full study reports these points: Some TCR beta motif variants had previously been reported in synovial fluid and blood of reactive arthritis patients, which suggested common disease-initiation mechanisms. A CD8+ phenotype was shown by the disease-linked clones, which were found at relatively low frequencies in peripheral blood. A TCR beta motif of eight highly homologous amino acid variants appeared characteristic of blood from ankylosing spondylitis patients. The disease-linked clones were reported as significantly enriched in matched synovial fluid samples from ankylosing spondylitis patients.

Sequencing used blood, either unsorted or a sorted T cell fraction (not recorded which). The origin of this receptor is a male donor with ankylosing spondylitis.

The nucleotides are TGTGCCTGGAGTGTGAAGAGGGGAAGTTGGAGGAACACTGAAGCTTTCTTT. It codes for CAWSVKRGSWRNTEAFF. This chain is built from TRBV30 and TRBJ1-1; 5 matching bases give a weak D call of TRBD1. The CDR3 goes from the cysteine to the phenylalanine over 17 residues. Only the CDR3 DNA stays, 51 bases, in frame from base 1. CDR1 and CDR2, looked up from the germline V gene (reference sequence), are GTSNPN and SVGIG. Relative to germline, V is 0 bases shorter and J is 1 base shorter, with 18 bases between their ends.